The entry that follows covers one T cell receptor (beta chain) sequence. This clonotype was observed a few times. No antigen is known for it. No clone much larger than this one lies a single base away; base qualities are absent. Synthesis of TCR cDNA relied on 5'RACE template switching, a step that introduced a universal primer site along with unique molecular identifiers. Priming for cDNA synthesis came from both the TCR alpha and TCR beta constant segments. Libraries were amplified in two PCR steps, with sample barcodes and sequencing adapters added in the second step. Sequencing of libraries was performed on Illumina HiSeq 2500 (2x100 bp) or NovaSeq (2x150 bp). Processing in the source paper ran as follows. Reads were demultiplexed and collapsed into UMI consensus sequences with MIGEC, and V(D)J alignment was performed with MiXCR. Vaccine-responding clonotypes were defined with edgeR using replicate PBMC samples, requiring FDR below 0.01 and a log2 fold change above 5 up to day 15. Each bulk clonotype received a CD4 or CD8 identity based on whether the sequenced CD4 or CD8 repertoire contained that clonotype at higher abundance. TCRdb reanalyzed the raw reads on its own, using fastp at Q25 for trimming and MiXCR for clone calling, and kept in-frame beta chains. Each entry is one CDR3 protein sequence, shown with its most common DNA and genes. TCRdb's processing, not the study's, gives the V and J calls here. In this sample the table shows hundreds of thousands of distinct CDR3 sequences, 21% of which occur a single time. Clones ranked in the top ten supply around 17% of the sample.

This specimen's treatment or condition label, per the study, means: live attenuated yellow fever vaccine strain. At each blood-draw timepoint, two biological replicates of bulk PBMCs were collected. PBMCs were isolated from peripheral blood using a standard Ficoll-Paque protocol. RNA was extracted with TriZol from bulk PBMCs, CD4 and CD8 fractions, and dextramer-positive and dextramer-negative fractions. The record originates from a study of T cells after yellow fever vaccination (dated by TCRdb to about 2019). Background on the whole study: Libraries from fractions with low cell numbers were prepared with the SMART-Seq v4 Ultra Low Input RNA kit. To track T-cell clones before and after primary and booster YFV17D yellow fever vaccination, bulk TCR alpha and beta repertoires were sequenced longitudinally. The cohort comprised two healthy male donors, one aged 18 to 30 and one aged 30 to 40 years. Blood was drawn at multiple timepoints before and after primary and secondary immunization, with bulk PBMC replicates and cell subsets isolated.

Overall study outcomes, separate from this receptor: Computational filtering was required because FACS-sorted repertoires could contain abundant contaminating clonotypes from the bulk population. After the booster, most of the clones that had expanded following primary vaccination were detected again (96% of CD4 and around 87% of CD8), which suggests that memory was broadly maintained. A small fraction of clonotypes showed up in both the CD4 and CD8 compartments, probably as a result of convergent recombination. Because only two donors were included in the study, the extent to which the findings can be generalized is limited. The secondary T-cell response was found to be weaker but faster than the primary response, with a peak reached on day 5 rather than on day 15.

This clonotype was sampled from a young man who received the YFV17D yellow fever vaccine. The sample in question was PBMCs, obtained less than 25 days after the first yellow fever vaccination.

The CDR3 region has the sequence CASSPIRDSQETQYF. The nucleotides read TGTGCCAGCTCCCCTATCCGGGACAGTCAAGAGACCCAGTACTTC. The rearrangement combines TRBV18 with TRBJ2-5; 7 bases in the middle match TRBD1. From the cysteine up to the phenylalanine, the CDR3 has a length of 15 residues. Just the 45-base CDR3 DNA is kept, in frame starting at base 1. V and J are trimmed by 6 bases and 2 bases, and the gene matches miss 9 bases of the junction. Per the germline V gene, KGHSH is the CDR1 and LQKENI is the CDR2. The full variable domain, with segments outside the CDR3 supplied by the reference TRBV18 and TRBJ2-5 proteins, appears as NAGVMQNPRHLVRRRGQEARLRCSPMKGHSHVYWYRQLPEEGLKFMVYLQKENIIDESGMPKERFSAEFPKEGPSILRIQQVVRGDSAAYFCASSPIRDSQETQYFGPGTRLLVL.